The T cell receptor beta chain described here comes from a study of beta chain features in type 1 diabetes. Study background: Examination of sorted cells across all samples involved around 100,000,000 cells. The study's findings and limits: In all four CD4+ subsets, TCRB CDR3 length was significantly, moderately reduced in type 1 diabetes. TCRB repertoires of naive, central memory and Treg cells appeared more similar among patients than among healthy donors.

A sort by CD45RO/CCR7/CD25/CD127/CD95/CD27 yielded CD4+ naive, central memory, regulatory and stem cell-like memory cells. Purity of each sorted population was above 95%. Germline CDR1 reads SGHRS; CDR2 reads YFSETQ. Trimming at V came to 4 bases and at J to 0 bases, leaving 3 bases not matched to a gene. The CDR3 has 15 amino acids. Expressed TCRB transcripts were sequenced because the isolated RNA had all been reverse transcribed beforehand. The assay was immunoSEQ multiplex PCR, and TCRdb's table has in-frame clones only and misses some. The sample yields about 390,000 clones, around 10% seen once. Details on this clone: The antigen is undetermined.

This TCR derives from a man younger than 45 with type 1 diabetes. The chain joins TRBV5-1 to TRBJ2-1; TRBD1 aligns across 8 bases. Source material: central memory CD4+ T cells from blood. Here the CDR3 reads CASSPGTGSYNEQFF. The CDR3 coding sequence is TGCGCCAGCAGCCCGGGGACAGGCTCCTACAATGAGCAGTTCTTC.